This T cell receptor beta chain was captured in a study of memory CD4+ T cells and cytomegalovirus serostatus. Single viable CD3+CD4+CD8-CD45RO+ cells were sorted as the memory CD4+ T cells. The table came from immunoSEQ multiplex PCR; TCRdb's copy has only in-frame clones and leaves some out. The table lists tens of thousands of clones, roughly 77% of them singletons, with approximately 0.79% in the top ten. CDR3 length: 16 amino acids. After removal of 0 bases from V and 3 bases from J, the junction contained 5 bases not matched to a gene. CDR1 LNHNV and CDR2 YYDKDF come from the germline V gene (reference sequence).

The chain carries TRBV15 and TRBJ2-3; 8 nucleotides agree with TRBD2. The receptor comes from an adult in good health and CMV-seronegative. Sequencing was performed on memory CD4+ T cells from blood. DNA of the CDR3: TGTGCCACCAGCAGAGATCTTGGCGGGGGGACAGATACGCAGTATTTT. Translation: CATSRDLGGGTDTQYF.